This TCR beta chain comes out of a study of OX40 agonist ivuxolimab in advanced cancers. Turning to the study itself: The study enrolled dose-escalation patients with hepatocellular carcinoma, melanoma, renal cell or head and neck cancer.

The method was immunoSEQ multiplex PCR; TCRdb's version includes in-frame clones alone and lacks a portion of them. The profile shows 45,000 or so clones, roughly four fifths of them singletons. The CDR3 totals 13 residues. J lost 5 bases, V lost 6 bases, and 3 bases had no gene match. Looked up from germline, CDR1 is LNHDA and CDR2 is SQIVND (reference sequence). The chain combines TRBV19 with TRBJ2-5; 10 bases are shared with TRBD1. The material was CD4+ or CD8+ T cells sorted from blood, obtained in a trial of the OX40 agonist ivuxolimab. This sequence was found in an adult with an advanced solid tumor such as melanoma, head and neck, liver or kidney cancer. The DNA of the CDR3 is TGTGCCAGTAGAGGGGACAGGGGTGAGACCCAGTACTTC. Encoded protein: CASRGDRGETQYF.